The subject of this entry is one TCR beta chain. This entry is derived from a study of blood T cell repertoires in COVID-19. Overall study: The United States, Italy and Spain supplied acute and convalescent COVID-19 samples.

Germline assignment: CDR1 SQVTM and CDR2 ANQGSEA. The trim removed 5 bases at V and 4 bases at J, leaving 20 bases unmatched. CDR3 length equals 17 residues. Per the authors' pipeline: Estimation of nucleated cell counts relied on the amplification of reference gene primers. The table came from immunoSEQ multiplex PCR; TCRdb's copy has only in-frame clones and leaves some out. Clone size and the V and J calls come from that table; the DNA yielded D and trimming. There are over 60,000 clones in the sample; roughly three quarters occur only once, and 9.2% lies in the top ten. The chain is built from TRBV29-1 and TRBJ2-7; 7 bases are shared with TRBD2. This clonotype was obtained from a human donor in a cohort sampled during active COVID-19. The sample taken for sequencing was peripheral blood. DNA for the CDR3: TGCAGCGTTCAAGGCAGCATGCACGGGCGGGAGATGTACGAGCAGTACTTC. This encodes CSVQGSMHGREMYEQYF.